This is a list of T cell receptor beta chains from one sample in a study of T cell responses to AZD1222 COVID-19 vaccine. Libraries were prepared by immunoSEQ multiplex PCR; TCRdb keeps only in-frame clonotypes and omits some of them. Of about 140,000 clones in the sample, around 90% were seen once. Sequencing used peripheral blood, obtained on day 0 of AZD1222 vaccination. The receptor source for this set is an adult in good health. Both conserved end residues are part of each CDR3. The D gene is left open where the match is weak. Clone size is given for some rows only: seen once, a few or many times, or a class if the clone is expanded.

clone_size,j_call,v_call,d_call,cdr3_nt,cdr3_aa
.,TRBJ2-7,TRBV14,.,TGTGCCAGCAGCCACACCTTCGGGTCTCTATACGAGCAGTACTTC,CASSHTFGSLYEQYF
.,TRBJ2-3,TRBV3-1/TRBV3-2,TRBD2,TGTGCCAGCAGCGACGGACTAGCGGGGCGGGGGGCCCCAGATACGCAGTATTTT,CASSDGLAGRGAPDTQYF
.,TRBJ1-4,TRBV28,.,TGTGCCAGCTGGGGGAATGAAAAACTGTTTTTT,CASWGNEKLFF
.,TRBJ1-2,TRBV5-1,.,TGCGCCAGCAGCCAACGGGGCCCTATCTATGGCTACACCTTC,CASSQRGPIYGYTF
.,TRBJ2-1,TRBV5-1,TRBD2,TGCGCCAGCAGCGGCCTAAGGCGGGAGAAAGTCTACAATGAGCAGTTCTTC,CASSGLRREKVYNEQFF
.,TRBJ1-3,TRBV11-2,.,TGTGCCAGCAGCTTCGGGGAAGCTGGAAACACCATATATTTT,CASSFGEAGNTIYF
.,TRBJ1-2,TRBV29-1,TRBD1,TGCAGCGTTGGTGGGGGACCGGGACAGGGGGCCCTATTTTCGGGCTACACCTTC,CSVGGGPGQGALFSGYTF
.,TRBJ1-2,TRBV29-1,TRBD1,TGCAGCGCCTTGGGGATGCAGGGGGCCAGGGGCTACACCTTC,CSALGMQGARGYTF
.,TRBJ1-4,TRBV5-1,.,TGCGCCAGCAGCTTGGAGGGGCGGCCAAATGAAAAACTGTTTTTT,CASSLEGRPNEKLFF
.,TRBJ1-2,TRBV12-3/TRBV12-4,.,TGTGCCAGCGTCTATAACTTCGATGGCTACACCTTC,CASVYNFDGYTF
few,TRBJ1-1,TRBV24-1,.,TGTGCCGTAATCCGGGGACCCGGACGGGACACTGAAGCTTTCTTT,CAVIRGPGRDTEAFF
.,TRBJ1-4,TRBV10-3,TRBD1,TGTGCCACCGCAGGGACAGGGGCCATCAATGAAAAACTGTTTTTT,CATAGTGAINEKLFF
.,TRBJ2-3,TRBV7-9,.,TGTGCCAGCAGCCCCCGGGGCCCAGATACGCAGTATTTT,CASSPRGPDTQYF
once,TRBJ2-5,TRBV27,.,TGTGCCAGCAGTTCCGAGGCTTCCCGCCCAGAGACCCAGTACTTC,CASSSEASRPETQYF
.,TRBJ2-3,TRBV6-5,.,TGTGCCAGCTCCCGCGTGTTTCTCACAGATACGCAGTATTTT,CASSRVFLTDTQYF
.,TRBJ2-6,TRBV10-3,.,TGTGCCATCAGTTCCGACAGGTCCGGGGCCAACGTCCTGACTTTC,CAISSDRSGANVLTF
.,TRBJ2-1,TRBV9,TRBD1,TGTGCCAGCAGCGTAGGTCAGGGGGCGGGCAATGAGCAGTTCTTC,CASSVGQGAGNEQFF
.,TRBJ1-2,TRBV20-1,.,TGCAGTGCTAGTGGGCAGATTAACTATGGCTACACCTTC,CSASGQINYGYTF
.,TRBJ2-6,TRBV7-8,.,TGTGCCAGCAGCTTAGCTCGAGCCGGGGCCCCTGGGGCCAACGTCCTGACTTTC,CASSLARAGAPGANVLTF
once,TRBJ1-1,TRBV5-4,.,TGTGCCAGCAGCTTTGGACGGAGCACTGAAGCTTTCTTT,CASSFGRSTEAFF